This TCR beta chain is from a study of blood T cell repertoires in COVID-19. Repertoires were generated with immunoSEQ multiplex PCR, while TCRdb's copy carries only in-frame clones and drops some. The sample has under 300,000 clones; about 91% are singletons. Germline loops: CDR1 SGHRS, CDR2 YFSETQ. The CDR3 contains 14 residues. V dropped 0 bases and J dropped 4 bases, with 7 bases sitting between them. Source material: PBMCs or T cells enriched from blood (not recorded which). The TCR comes from a woman in her thirties or forties with acute COVID-19. V and J are TRBV5-1 and TRBJ2-2; D not certain. CDR3 protein: CASSLVQSTGELFF. In DNA, the CDR3 is TGCGCCAGCAGCTTGGTTCAGTCCACCGGGGAGCTGTTTTTT.